The 29 T cell receptor beta chains presented below share a single source sample, sequenced in a study of cytomegalovirus exposure and HLA in healthy donors. Profiled with immunoSEQ multiplex PCR; TCRdb holds only in-frame clones, not every one. The sample contains more than 140,000 clones, 85% to 90% of which appear only once. What was sequenced was PBMCs. The receptor source for this set is a woman in her late teens or twenties in good health and CMV-seropositive.

The rearrangement uses TRBV19 and TRBJ1-3; D unclear. The CDR3 totals 15 residues. Trimming shortened V by 7 bases and J by 0 bases, and 13 bases separated the two germline ends. CDR1 LNHDA and CDR2 SQIVND come from the germline V gene (reference sequence). The CDR3 protein is CASKRGPLSGNTIYF. The CDR3 bases are TGTGCCAGTAAGAGAGGGCCCCTCTCTGGAAACACCATATATTTT.

The CDR3 loop reads CASSQQLTHRGNYEQYF. Written as DNA, the CDR3 is TGCGCCAGCAGTCAACAGCTGACGCACAGGGGTAACTACGAGCAGTACTTC. The chain joins TRBV23-1 to TRBJ2-7; 7 bases align to TRBD1. TRBV23-1 carries the ORF label, with uncertain function. The CDR3 extends over 17 amino acids. Trimming removed 2 bases from V and 3 bases from J; junction bases left unmatched: 13.

The chain couples TRBV11-1 to TRBJ2-5, with 7 bases lining up with TRBD2. Germline V gives CDR1 SGHAT, CDR2 FQDESV (reference sequence). Losses at the gene ends were 1 base for V and 5 bases for J; bases not matched to a gene: 7. This CDR3 contains 15 residues. The CDR3 is CASSLGSAGVETQYF. Here the CDR3 DNA reads TGTGCCAGCAGCTTAGGATCGGCGGGAGTGGAGACCCAGTACTTC.

This chain connects TRBV10-1 to TRBJ2-3, with TRBD1 matching over 8 bases. This CDR3 spans 16 amino acids. J lost 5 bases, V lost 6 bases, and 13 bases had no gene match. Per germline, CDR1 WNHNN and CDR2 SYGVQD (reference sequence). CDR3 coding DNA: TGCGCCAGCAGAGAGGACAGGGATTTAGGAAGAGATACGCAGTATTTT. Its protein product is CASREDRDLGRDTQYF.

This clone is a singleton in its sample. CDR3 in DNA: TGTGCCAGCAGCCAAAGAGCGGGAGGGGGTAATGAGCAGTTCTTC. This gives the protein CASSQRAGGGNEQFF. The V call is TRBV11-2, the J call TRBJ2-1; 10 positions agree with TRBD2. The CDR3 has 15 residues. Germline V gene lookup returns CDR1 SGHAT and CDR2 FQNNGV. The junction had 8 bases not matched to a gene; V was cut back by 5 bases and J by 7 bases.

The V gene is TRBV2, the J gene TRBJ2-5; 8 bases match TRBD2. The CDR3 loop spans 13 amino acids. CDR1 SNHLY and CDR2 FYNNEI come from the germline V gene. V lost 2 bases to trimming and J lost 6 bases; unmatched junction nucleotides: 2. CDR3 region: CASSELAGQTQYF. The CDR3 DNA follows: TGTGCCAGCAGTGAACTAGCGGGCCAGACCCAGTACTTC.

The rearrangement uses TRBV5-8 and TRBJ2-3; 8 positions match TRBD1. V was clipped by 0 bases and J by 4 bases; unmatched bases: 7. Per germline, CDR1 SGHTS and CDR2 YDEGEE. The CDR3 covers 16 residues. The CDR3 DNA reads as TGTGCCAGCAGCTTGGCTGCGACAGGGGCAGCAGATACGCAGTATTTT. As protein: CASSLAATGAADTQYF.

The V gene is TRBV7-2, the J gene TRBJ2-2; the match to TRBD2 covers 8 bases. The CDR3 is made up of 17 amino acids. J was trimmed by 4 bases and V by 1 base; bases with no gene match: 8. Per germline, CDR1 SGHTA and CDR2 FQGNSA. CDR3 bases: TGTGCCAGCAGCTTAGTGGTGGGAGCGGGAGCCACCGGGGAGCTGTTTTTT. Amino acids: CASSLVVGAGATGELFF.

This clone appeared a single time. The rearrangement links TRBV4-1 to TRBJ2-3, with 7 bases aligning to TRBD2. The CDR3 is 12 amino acids. V was pared by 4 bases and J by 8 bases, with 3 bases of the junction left unmatched. Germline assignment: CDR1 MGHRA and CDR2 YSYEKL. The CDR3 reads CASSPLAGTQYF. DNA for the CDR3: TGCGCCAGCAGCCCGTTAGCGGGTACGCAGTATTTT.

V gene TRBV6-1 combines with J gene TRBJ2-3, with a tentative D call TRBD1 (5 bases). Trimming took 8 bases from V and 6 from J, leaving 18 bases between them. CDR1 and CDR2 from the germline V gene are MNHNS and SASEGT. The length of the CDR3 is 14 residues. The CDR3 loop reads CASSGDSLTDTQYF. CDR3 in DNA: TGTGCCAGCTCTGGCGACAGTCTAACCGATACGCAGTATTTT.

The gene calls are TRBV28 and TRBJ1-2, with TRBD1 as a possible D gene (5 bases). CDR1 and CDR2 from the germline V gene are MDHEN and SYDVKM. The CDR3 runs 14 residues. V lost 6 bases, J lost 8 bases, and 19 bases lay in between. The CDR3 sequence: CASRTSQGVQGYTF. Written as DNA, the CDR3 is TGTGCCAGCAGGACCAGCCAGGGTGTCCAGGGCTACACCTTC.

This chain links TRBV9 with TRBJ1-5, with D possibly matching TRBD1 (5 bases). Germline CDR1 reads SGDLS; CDR2 reads YYNGEE. The CDR3 contains 15 residues. Deletions cut 6 bases from V and 5 bases from J, with 18 bases between. Here the CDR3 DNA reads TGTGCCAGCACCTGTCGGGCAGGGAGGTATCAGCCCCAGCATTTT. This encodes CASTCRAGRYQPQHF.

The V gene is TRBV28, the J gene TRBJ1-4; 8 positions match TRBD1. There are 14 residues in the CDR3. V lost 5 bases and J lost 8; bases outside the gene matches: 7. Germline loops: CDR1 MDHEN, CDR2 SYDVKM. In DNA form, the CDR3 reads TGTGCCAGCAGTCAACAGGGGGACGGGGAAAAACTGTTTTTT. Translated, it gives CASSQQGDGEKLFF.

The chain is built from TRBV7-9 and TRBJ2-3; 9 nucleotides align to TRBD2. There are 16 residues in the CDR3. The trim removed 2 bases at V and 2 bases at J, leaving 5 bases unmatched. Germline V lookup: CDR1 SEHNR, CDR2 FQNEAQ (reference sequence). The CDR3 here is CASSLRLADFTDTQYF. CDR3 sequence (DNA): TGTGCCAGCAGCTTAAGACTAGCGGACTTCACAGATACGCAGTATTTT.

The chain links TRBV5-4 to TRBJ2-1, with a weak D call TRBD2 (6 bases). V lost 0 bases, J lost 6 bases, and 19 bases lay in between. The CDR3 consists of 17 residues. The germline gives CDR1 SGHNT, CDR2 YYREEE (reference sequence). The CDR3: CASSLGGEWDNGNEQFF. CDR3 nucleotide sequence: TGTGCCAGCAGCTTGGGGGGGGAATGGGATAACGGCAATGAGCAGTTCTTC.

The chain uses TRBV5-1 and TRBJ2-6; perhaps TRBD1 as D (5 bases). Germline-derived CDR1 and CDR2 are SGHRS and YFSETQ. The CDR3 runs to 15 residues. V was trimmed by 6 bases and J by 6 bases, leaving 16 bases between them. CDR3 amino acids: CASTSMGHQANVLTF. The CDR3 region has the DNA TGCGCCAGCACCTCTATGGGGCATCAGGCCAACGTCCTGACTTTC.

This clone has more than one count but fewer than ten. The chain recombines TRBV7-6 with TRBJ2-5; TRBD2 might be the D (5 bases). Per germline, CDR1 SGHVS and CDR2 FNYEAQ. V was shortened by 5 bases and J by 3 bases, with 19 bases between the two germline ends. CDR3 size: 16 residues. The chain's CDR3 is CASSPREGLGEETQYF. CDR3 nucleotides: TGTGCCAGCAGCCCCCGCGAGGGCCTTGGGGAAGAGACCCAGTACTTC. Full variable domain (remainder filled in from reference TRBV7-6 and TRBJ2-5): GAGVSQSPRYKVTKRGQDVALRCDPISGHVSLYWYRQALGQGPEFLTYFNYEAQQDKSGLPNDRFSAERPEGSISTLTIQRTEQRDSAMYRCASSPREGLGEETQYFGPGTRLLVL.

The chain joins TRBV12-5 to TRBJ2-2, with a possible D match to TRBD1 (5 bases). CDR1 and CDR2 from the germline V gene are LGHNT and FRNRAP. The CDR3 totals 15 residues. Trimming took off 8 bases at V and 5 bases at J, with 18 bases between the two ends. Here the CDR3 DNA reads TGTGCTAGTAGGTCCGGACATGGAAGGACCGGGGAGCTGTTTTTT. Encoded protein: CASRSGHGRTGELFF. Full variable domain (rest looked up from reference TRBV12-5 and TRBJ2-2): DARVTQTPRHKVTEMGQEVTMRCQPILGHNTVFWYRQTMMQGLELLAYFRNRAPLDDSGMPKDRFSAEMPDATLATLKIQPSEPRDSAVYFCASRSGHGRTGELFFGEGSRLTVL.

The chain links TRBV6-6 to TRBJ1-1; 8 nucleotides match TRBD1. V lost 7 bases, J lost 5 bases, and 9 bases stayed unmatched. Per germline, CDR1 MNHNY and CDR2 SVGAGI (reference sequence). This CDR3 region has 14 residues. The chain's CDR3 is CASTPTGAGTEAFF. The CDR3 nucleotides are TGTGCCAGCACCCCGACAGGGGCAGGGACTGAAGCTTTCTTT.

This clone was seen ten or more times. The genes are TRBV5-6 and TRBJ1-5; 7 bases match TRBD1. Germline CDR1 and CDR2: SGHDT and YYEEEE. The CDR3 runs 13 residues. The V gene end was trimmed by 2 bases and the J gene end by 7 bases; junction bases not matched to a gene: 3. CDR3 nucleotides: TGTGCCAGCAGCTTCGACAGGGCACAGCCCCAGCATTTT. Encoded protein: CASSFDRAQPQHF.

The V and J genes are TRBV9 and TRBJ2-1; 10 positions agree with TRBD2. With 0 bases clipped from V and 1 base from J, the junction kept 7 bases outside the gene matches. The CDR3 totals 18 residues. Germline V gene sequence: CDR1 SGDLS, CDR2 YYNGEE. The CDR3 sequence: CASSVEAASGSSYNEQFF. The CDR3 nucleotides are TGTGCCAGCAGCGTAGAGGCGGCTAGCGGGAGTTCCTACAATGAGCAGTTCTTC.

The rearrangement joins TRBV6-5 to TRBJ2-1; TRBD2 is a possible D gene (6 bases). Germline CDR1 is MNHEY and CDR2 is SVGAGI. The germline V and J ends were trimmed by 5 bases and 5 bases, with 16 bases remaining between them. The CDR3 sequence is 15 residues long. CDR3 nucleotide sequence: TGTGCCAGCAGTACCTCGGGAGTCTGGGACAATGAGCAGTTCTTC. This encodes CASSTSGVWDNEQFF.

The rearrangement uses TRBV11-3 and TRBJ1-2; D gene unclear. CDR1 is SGHNT and CDR2 is YENEEA in the germline V gene. The V and J ends lost 0 bases and 8 bases respectively, with 13 bases between them. There are 14 residues in the CDR3. CDR3 sequence reads: CASSLDRGSLGYTF. In DNA form, the CDR3 reads TGTGCCAGCAGCTTAGATCGGGGATCATTAGGCTACACCTTC.

The V and J genes are TRBV30 and TRBJ1-1, with D possibly matching TRBD1 (6 bases). The germline gives CDR1 GTSNPN, CDR2 SVGIG (reference sequence). The CDR3 contains 17 residues. V was trimmed by 1 base and J by 0 bases, leaving 18 bases between them. The CDR3 nucleotides are TGTGCCTGGAGTGCACAACTAGACAGGACTTTGAACACTGAAGCTTTCTTT. Translating gives CAWSAQLDRTLNTEAFF.

The CDR3 DNA is TGTGCCAGCAGCGTAGTGGCAGGGTCCGAGCAGTACTTC. Amino acid sequence: CASSVVAGSEQYF. This chain links TRBV9 with TRBJ2-7, with D perhaps matching TRBD1 (5 bases). Trimming took off 0 bases at V and 6 bases at J, with 10 bases between the two ends. There are 13 residues in the CDR3. Germline CDR1 SGDLS, CDR2 YYNGEE.

With respect to this clone: A junction end diverges from the germline sequence, so it may reflect a read error. The rearrangement links TRBV6-5 to TRBJ2-1; 8 nucleotides agree with TRBD1. This CDR3 region has 15 residues. From germline, CDR1 is MNHEY and CDR2 SVGAGI. CDR3 sequence reads: CASSYYRGVFYEQFF. DNA of the CDR3: TGTGCCAGCAGCTACTACAGGGGGGTATTTTATGAGCAGTTCTTC.

This chain joins TRBV27 and TRBJ2-7; D is possibly TRBD1 (5 bases). The V end lost 5 bases, the J end lost 6 bases, and 11 bases lay between the germline ends. The CDR3 spans 12 residues. Germline loops: CDR1 MNHEY, CDR2 SMNVEV (reference sequence). The CDR3 sequence: CASSIQGGEQYF. For the CDR3, the DNA is TGTGCCAGCAGTATCCAGGGCGGCGAGCAGTACTTC.

The DNA for the CDR3 is TGTGCCAGCAGCGTCGGACTAGCGGGAGGAGATACGCAGTATTTT. Amino acid sequence: CASSVGLAGGDTQYF. The rearrangement links TRBV7-2 to TRBJ2-3, with TRBD2 identical over 14 bases. Trimming at V came to 5 bases and at J to 5 bases, leaving 3 bases not matched to a gene. The CDR3 covers 15 residues. Looked up from germline, CDR1 is SGHTA and CDR2 is FQGNSA.

J is TRBJ1-5 and V is TRBV2; the match to TRBD1 covers 8 bases. The V gene end was trimmed by 5 bases and the J gene end by 4 bases; junction bases not matched to a gene: 16. Germline CDR1 reads SNHLY; CDR2 reads FYNNEI. The CDR3 runs 18 residues. The CDR3 DNA is TGTGCCAGCAGTCTTGACAGGGGTTATCTTCTGGGAAATCAGCCCCAGCATTTT. As protein: CASSLDRGYLLGNQPQHF.